Each of the 19 T cell receptor beta chains below was sequenced from the same sample in a study of T cell repertoires in MIS-A myocarditis. Assay used: immunoSEQ multiplex PCR; TCRdb lists only in-frame clones, some missing. Of over 12,000 clones listed, 70% to 75% are singletons. The specimen was left ventricle heart tissue obtained at autopsy. The receptor set was obtained from a man aged 18 to 29 with fulminant myocarditis from multisystem inflammatory syndrome in adults (MIS-A) after COVID-19.

This clone is labeled medium-sized. The chain carries TRBV5-6 and TRBJ2-5; D possibly corresponds to TRBD2 (5 bases). From germline, CDR1 is SGHDT and CDR2 YYEEEE. This CDR3 spans 13 amino acids. V dropped 2 bases and J dropped 5 bases, with 10 bases sitting between them. Here the CDR3 reads CASSFQREETQYF. CDR3 nucleotides: TGTGCCAGCAGCTTCCAAAGGGAGGAGACCCAGTACTTC.

The V gene is TRBV29-1, the J gene TRBJ1-1; unclear D gene. Trimming shortened V by 4 bases and J by 12 bases, and 12 bases separated the two germline ends. CDR3 size: 10 residues. CDR1 and CDR2 from the germline V gene are SQVTM and ANQGSEA. CDR3 coding DNA: TGCAGCGTTGCTAACAGAGTTCCTTTCTTT. This gives the protein CSVANRVPFF.

As concerns this clone: The junction differs from germline at one of its ends, possibly a read error. The J gene is TRBJ2-5, the V gene TRBV7-7; TRBD2 matches at 10 bases. The CDR3 spans 14 residues. Germline CDR1 and CDR2: SSHAT and FNYEAQ (reference sequence). The chain's CDR3 is CASSLGAGGETQYF. The CDR3 DNA follows: TGTGCTAGCAGCTTAGGAGCGGGGGGGGAGACCCAGTACTTC.

The chain recombines TRBV4-3 with TRBJ2-7; no clear D gene. V lost 1 base and J lost 3, with 10 bases in between. The CDR3 runs 14 residues. Germline values: CDR1 LGHNA, CDR2 YSLEER. The DNA of the CDR3 is TGCGCCAGCAGCCAAGGCACGGGCCGCTACGAGCAGTACTTC. Its protein is CASSQGTGRYEQYF.

V gene TRBV7-9 combines with J gene TRBJ1-1; a possible D gene is TRBD1 (5 bases). The CDR3 extends over 15 amino acids. CDR1 SEHNR and CDR2 FQNEAQ come from the germline V gene (reference sequence). The V end was cut by 2 bases, the J end by 8 bases, with 18 bases between. CDR3 DNA: TGTGCCAGCAGCTTATACACCCTCTCGGGGCGCGAAGCTTTCTTT. Translation: CASSLYTLSGREAFF.

The J gene is TRBJ2-6, the V gene TRBV6-2 or TRBV6-3; D call uncertain. The CDR3 extends over 16 amino acids. V lost 4 bases, J lost 4 bases, and 14 bases lay in between. Germline assignment: CDR1 MNHEY and CDR2 SVGEGT. Here the CDR3 reads CASSWLRKSGANVLTF. As DNA, the CDR3 is TGTGCCAGCAGTTGGTTGAGGAAATCAGGGGCCAACGTCCTGACTTTC.

V usage is TRBV7-9 and J usage is TRBJ1-1, with D perhaps matching TRBD1 (6 bases). The CDR3 totals 13 residues. V dropped 5 bases and J dropped 5 bases, with 12 bases sitting between them. Germline V gene lookup returns CDR1 SEHNR and CDR2 FQNEAQ (reference sequence). CDR3 in DNA: TGTGCCAGCAGCGTCACAGGGAAAACTGAAGCTTTCTTT. Translation gives CASSVTGKTEAFF. Looking up the rest from reference TRBV7-9 and TRBJ1-1 gives the full variable domain: DTGVSQNPRHKITKRGQNVTFRCDPISEHNRLYWYRQTLGQGPEFLTYFQNEAQLEKSRLLSDRFSAERPKGSFSTLEIQRTEQGDSAMYLCASSVTGKTEAFFGQGTRLTVV.

The table lists this clone with a count of one. The chain couples TRBV7-3 to TRBJ2-3; 8 nucleotides match TRBD2. V was clipped by 2 bases and J by 3 bases; unmatched bases: 10. Germline CDR1 reads SGHTA; CDR2 reads FQGTGA. This CDR3 contains 17 residues. This CDR3 reads CASSLWLGTRWTDTQYF. Here the CDR3 DNA reads TGTGCCAGCAGCTTATGGTTAGGGACTAGGTGGACAGATACGCAGTATTTT.

The chain combines TRBV10-2 with TRBJ1-6; TRBD1 agrees at 10 bases. The V gene's germline CDR1 is WSHSY and CDR2 SAAADI. The junction had 2 bases not matched to a gene; V was cut back by 2 bases and J by 10 bases. The CDR3 has 14 residues. The CDR3 region has the DNA TGCGCCAGCAGTGAGAAGGGACAGGGGTCACCCCTCCACTTT. Translating gives CASSEKGQGSPLHF.

The chain has TRBV6-2 or TRBV6-3 and TRBJ1-4, with a possible D match to TRBD1 (6 bases). The germline V gene has CDR1 MNHEY and CDR2 SVGEGT. V was trimmed by 5 bases and J by 4 bases, leaving 14 bases between them. The CDR3 sequence is 15 residues long. The DNA for the CDR3 is TGTGCCAGCAGTCGGTACCAGGGGATTAATGAAAAACTGTTTTTT. Residues: CASSRYQGINEKLFF.

The chain couples TRBV10-1 to TRBJ2-1; 8 nucleotides align to TRBD2. This CDR3 has 12 amino acids. Germline-derived CDR1 and CDR2 are WNHNN and SYGVQD (reference sequence). The J segment lost 7 bases and the V segment lost 4 bases, leaving 0 bases of the junction unmatched. This CDR3 reads CASSGLANEQFF. CDR3 nucleotides: TGCGCCAGCAGTGGACTAGCGAATGAGCAGTTCTTC.

This clone was found once. V is TRBV4-1 and J is TRBJ1-1, with 7 nucleotides matching TRBD1. This CDR3 is built from 16 residues. J lost 6 bases, V lost 6 bases, and 16 bases had no gene match. CDR1 and CDR2 (germline): MGHRA, YSYEKL. This chain's CDR3 is CASSRGGRGRVPEAFF. DNA for the CDR3: TGCGCCAGCAGTCGAGGAGGAAGGGGGCGCGTTCCTGAAGCTTTCTTT.

The chain joins TRBV5-4 to TRBJ1-2, with D possibly TRBD1 on 5 matching bases. CDR1 SGHNT and CDR2 YYREEE come from the germline V gene (reference sequence). The V end lost 0 bases, the J end lost 4 bases, and 13 bases lay between the germline ends. There are 15 residues in the CDR3. CDR3 amino acids: CASSLVGGRIYGYTF. CDR3 in DNA: TGTGCCAGCAGCTTGGTCGGGGGAAGAATCTATGGCTACACCTTC.

This clone was found once. The CDR3 loop is CASREDRQETQYF. The DNA of the CDR3 is TGTGCCTCAAGGGAGGACAGACAAGAGACCCAGTACTTC. The chain carries TRBV2 and TRBJ2-5; D might be TRBD1 or TRBD2, each matching 6 bases. Trimming left V 11 bases short and J 2 bases short, with 15 bases between. Germline V gene sequence: CDR1 SNHLY, CDR2 FYNNEI. CDR3 length: 13 amino acids. Complete variable domain (other parts from reference TRBV2 and TRBJ2-5): EPEVTQTPSHQVTQMGQEVILRCVPISNHLYFYWYRQILGQKVEFLVSFYNNEISEKSEIFDDQFSVERPDGSNFTLKIRSTKLEDSAMYFCASREDRQETQYFGPGTRLLVL.

The gene calls are TRBV19 and TRBJ1-3; D is ambiguous. This CDR3 has 14 amino acids. Germline V gene lookup returns CDR1 LNHDA and CDR2 SQIVND (reference sequence). V was cut by 5 bases and J by 0 bases, with 8 bases left in between. Here the CDR3 reads CASSFGPSGNTIYF. CDR3 DNA sequence: TGTGCCAGTAGTTTCGGGCCCTCTGGAAACACCATATATTTT. Full variable domain (missing parts from reference TRBV19 and TRBJ1-3): DGGITQSPKYLFRKEGQNVTLSCEQNLNHDAMYWYRQDPGQGLRLIYYSQIVNDFQKGDIAEGYSVSREKKESFPLTVTSAQKNPTAFYLCASSFGPSGNTIYFGEGSWLTVV.

The chain has TRBV27 and TRBJ2-1; the D gene is possibly TRBD2 (5 bases). Germline V gene lookup returns CDR1 MNHEY and CDR2 SMNVEV (reference sequence). The CDR3 loop spans 16 amino acids. V lost 5 bases, J lost 8 bases, and 22 bases lay in between. CDR3 nucleotide sequence: TGTGCCAGCAGTCCCCTGTCGAGTGGAGGTAGACATGAGCAGTTCTTC. It codes for CASSPLSSGGRHEQFF.

The rearrangement joins TRBV7-2 to TRBJ2-5; no reliable D call. CDR1 is SGHTA and CDR2 is FQGNSA in the germline V gene. Trimming removed 1 base from V and 5 bases from J, with 8 bases in between. There are 13 residues in the CDR3. The CDR3 nucleotides are TGTGCCAGCAGCTTAGGAGTAAGGGAGACCCAGTACTTC. This gives the protein CASSLGVRETQYF.

This clone has a single count. V gene TRBV4-1 combines with J gene TRBJ1-4; no clear D gene. The CDR3 contains 15 residues. The germline V and J ends were trimmed by 4 bases and 2 bases, with 11 bases remaining between them. The V gene's germline CDR1 is MGHRA and CDR2 YSYEKL. The CDR3: CASSLLANTNEKLFF. The CDR3 region has the DNA TGCGCCAGCAGCCTCCTGGCGAACACTAATGAAAAACTGTTTTTT.

V and J are TRBV7-2 and TRBJ2-5; 9 bases agree with TRBD2. With V trimmed by 1 base and J by 5 bases, 11 bases remained unmatched. Looked up from germline, CDR1 is SGHTA and CDR2 is FQGNSA. This CDR3 contains 17 residues. The chain's CDR3 is CASSLGGGAGGFETQYF. Here the CDR3 DNA reads TGTGCCAGCAGCTTAGGGGGAGGAGCGGGGGGTTTCGAGACCCAGTACTTC.